This record covers a single T cell receptor (beta chain). The target antigen is unknown. The entry originates in a study of shared clonotypes between healthy human individuals. Study observations and caveats: Naive CD4 clonotypes were shared across a handful of donors at 4.5% to 6.5%. The sole specimen, blood, was sampled, and tissue repertoires likely differ. In contrast to clonotypes shared by all four donors, non-shared clonotypes had lower generation probabilities.

V lost 4 bases to trimming and J lost 2 bases, with 15 bases between them. CDR3 length: 16 residues. Germline V gene sequence: CDR1 SEHNR, CDR2 FQNEAQ (reference sequence). The naive CD8 fraction comprised CD45RO-negative cells positively selected for CCR7 and excluded terminally differentiated effector memory CD45RA+ cells. Produced via immunoSEQ multiplex PCR; TCRdb's table is partial and in-frame only. The table lists millions of clones, roughly 94% of them singletons. Sequenced: naive CD8+ T cells sorted from blood. V gene TRBV7-9 combines with J gene TRBJ1-3; the D is unclear. The receptor was isolated from a man between 18 and 35 years old in good health. The CDR3 coding sequence is TGTGCCAGCAGCTCCTCCACGGCCGGGACTGGAAACACCATATATTTT. The encoded protein is CASSSSTAGTGNTIYF.